This T cell receptor (beta chain) is from a study of technical replicates of blood from a handful of donors. V shed 5 bases and J 6 bases; nucleotides not matched to a gene: 19. Germline V gene lookup returns CDR1 MDHEN and CDR2 SYDVKM. The CDR3 consists of 17 residues. The count of this clone is one. Produced via immunoSEQ multiplex PCR; TCRdb's table is partial and in-frame only. The table has tens of thousands of clones, roughly 92% seen once. This chain joins TRBV28 and TRBJ2-7; 7 bases agree with TRBD1. Material for sequencing was T cells isolated from PBMCs. This sequence was found in a human donor in good health. CDR3 sequence reads: CASSVPLQEISGGEQYF. For the CDR3, the DNA is TGTGCCAGCAGTGTCCCCCTACAGGAAATCTCAGGGGGCGAGCAGTACTTC. The variable domain in full, completed from reference TRBV28 and TRBJ2-7, reads DVKVTQSSRYLVKRTGEKVFLECVQDMDHENMFWYRQDPGLGLRLIYFSYDVKMKEKGDIPEGYSVSREKKERFSLILESASTNQTSMYLCASSVPLQEISGGEQYFGPGTRLTVT.